This passage covers 22 T cell receptor beta chains from one sample sequenced in a study of technical replicates of blood from several donors. Assay used: immunoSEQ multiplex PCR; TCRdb lists only in-frame clones, some missing. This table holds 67,000 or so clones, nearly 97% found once. Sequencing was performed on T cells isolated from PBMCs. The receptors come from a human donor in good health.

J is TRBJ2-3 and V is TRBV19, with a tentative D call TRBD1 (5 bases). The CDR3 sequence is 17 residues long. Germline V CDR1 and CDR2: LNHDA, SQIVND (reference sequence). The V end was cut by 1 base, the J end by 2 bases, with 16 bases between. The CDR3 nucleotides read TGTGCCAGTAGTATAGGGACACTTTCATCCGACACAGATACGCAGTATTTT. It encodes CASSIGTLSSDTDTQYF.

The V gene is TRBV4-2, the J gene TRBJ1-4; 9 nucleotides line up with TRBD1. Germline trimming cut 1 base from V and 7 bases from J; bases unmatched to any gene: 7. The CDR3 loop spans 16 amino acids. Germline V gives CDR1 LGHNA, CDR2 YNFKEQ. The CDR3 coding sequence is TGTGCCAGCAGCCAAGTACCGGGACAGGGAATTGAAAAACTGTTTTTT. Protein sequence: CASSQVPGQGIEKLFF.

The V gene is TRBV29-1, the J gene TRBJ2-5; maybe TRBD1 (7 bases). CDR1 and CDR2 from the germline V gene are SQVTM and ANQGSEA. This CDR3 is 14 amino acids long. The V gene lost 4 bases and the J gene lost 2 bases, with 14 bases spanning the gap. The CDR3 protein is CSVAGAGGQETQYF. CDR3 nucleotides: TGCAGCGTTGCTGGGGCAGGGGGGCAAGAGACCCAGTACTTC.

The genes are TRBV11-2 and TRBJ2-1, with 7 bases lining up with TRBD2. Germline values: CDR1 SGHAT, CDR2 FQNNGV. The CDR3 length is 16 residues. Trimming took 3 bases from V and 2 from J; bases not matched to a gene: 7. The CDR3 DNA follows: TGTGCCAGCAGCTTGGGTGGCCTAGCGGCCTACAATGAGCAGTTCTTC. This sequence encodes CASSLGGLAAYNEQFF.

The chain employs TRBV6-5 and TRBJ1-3; no reliable D call. The V gene lost 5 bases and the J gene lost 0 bases, with 11 bases spanning the gap. Germline values: CDR1 MNHEY, CDR2 SVGAGI. This CDR3 is built from 15 residues. In nucleotides, the CDR3 is TGTGCCAGCAGTACAAAGTGGCCCTCTGGAAACACCATATATTTT. Translation: CASSTKWPSGNTIYF.

The rearrangement joins TRBV6-1 to TRBJ2-2; weak D call: TRBD1 (5 bases). The CDR3 has 15 amino acids. The V gene lost 5 bases and the J gene lost 0 bases, with 10 bases spanning the gap. Germline loops: CDR1 MNHNS, CDR2 SASEGT. This CDR3 is CASSTGYSNTGELFF. In nucleotides, the CDR3 is TGTGCCAGCAGTACAGGTTACTCGAACACCGGGGAGCTGTTTTTT.

The chain uses TRBV10-3 and TRBJ2-3, with 14 bases matching TRBD2. J was trimmed by 3 bases and V by 0 bases; bases with no gene match: 5. From germline, CDR1 is ENHRY and CDR2 SYGVKD. The CDR3 contains 18 residues. In DNA, the CDR3 is TGTGCCATCAGTGAGTCCGGGGGACTAGCGGGGGTGACAGATACGCAGTATTTT. This sequence encodes CAISESGGLAGVTDTQYF.

The chain uses TRBV15 and TRBJ2-3; 7 nucleotides match TRBD2. The CDR3 runs 14 residues. Germline-derived CDR1 and CDR2 are LNHNV and YYDKDF (reference sequence). J was trimmed by 0 bases and V by 9 bases; bases with no gene match: 6. The CDR3 nucleotides are TGTGCCACTGGACTAGGGACTAGCACAGATACGCAGTATTTT. Encoded protein: CATGLGTSTDTQYF.

The rearrangement uses TRBV6-5 and TRBJ2-3; D is possibly TRBD2 (5 bases). Germline V gene lookup returns CDR1 MNHEY and CDR2 SVGAGI. V was cut by 2 bases and J by 0 bases, with 9 bases left in between. CDR3 length: 15 amino acids. DNA for the CDR3: TGTGCCAGCAGTTACGAAGCGGCTAGCACAGATACGCAGTATTTT. Its protein is CASSYEAASTDTQYF.

This clone was picked up one time. The chain is built from TRBV30 and TRBJ2-3; TRBD1 is a possible D gene (5 bases). V was pared by 2 bases and J by 8 bases, with 20 bases between. Germline V gene sequence: CDR1 GTSNPN, CDR2 SVGIG (reference sequence). This CDR3 spans 15 amino acids. This CDR3 is CAWSLPYGAIGTQYF. CDR3 bases: TGTGCCTGGAGTCTCCCCTATGGGGCGATAGGTACGCAGTATTTT.

CDR3 sequence: CASSSTPGQGANGELFF. The CDR3, as DNA: TGCGCCAGCAGCTCGACCCCGGGACAGGGGGCGAACGGGGAGCTGTTTTTT. This chain joins TRBV5-1 and TRBJ2-2; 12 bases match TRBD1. The V segment lost 3 bases and the J segment 7 bases; nucleotides outside the gene matches: 10. CDR1 SGHRS and CDR2 YFSETQ come from the germline V gene. The length of the CDR3 is 17 residues.

This sequence joins TRBV11-2 and TRBJ1-2; TRBD1 is a possible D gene (5 bases). V lost 5 bases, J lost 4 bases, and 11 bases lay in between. The CDR3 runs 13 residues. Germline V gives CDR1 SGHAT, CDR2 FQNNGV. The CDR3 sequence is CASSPPGPYGYTF. The DNA for the CDR3 is TGTGCCAGCAGCCCCCCAGGGCCCTATGGCTACACCTTC.

The rearrangement links TRBV9 to TRBJ2-7; 10 nucleotides align to TRBD1. The CDR3 sequence is 15 residues long. CDR1 and CDR2 from the germline V gene are SGDLS and YYNGEE. V lost 1 base, J lost 6 bases, and 7 bases stayed unmatched. DNA for the CDR3: TGTGCCAGCAGCGTATCGGTGACAGGGGGCCTCGAGCAGTACTTC. Translated, it gives CASSVSVTGGLEQYF.

The chain links TRBV30 to TRBJ1-1; 7 bases are a match to TRBD1. The V gene's germline CDR1 is GTSNPN and CDR2 SVGIG (reference sequence). This CDR3 spans 12 amino acids. Trimming removed 4 bases from V and 1 base from J; junction bases left unmatched: 0. DNA for the CDR3: TGTGCCTGGAACAGGGGGAACACTGAAGCTTTCTTT. Encoded protein: CAWNRGNTEAFF.

The chain is built from TRBV6-5 and TRBJ2-1; 7 positions match TRBD2. The CDR3 is 15 residues long. V lost 6 bases to trimming and J lost 3 bases; unmatched junction nucleotides: 8. Germline lookup yields CDR1 MNHEY and CDR2 SVGAGI. The CDR3 region has the DNA TGTGCCAGCAGACCTTTGGGGGAGGGCTACAATGAGCAGTTCTTC. Translated: CASRPLGEGYNEQFF.

The chain combines TRBV28 with TRBJ1-2; 11 bases agree with TRBD1. The CDR3 runs to 16 residues. V lost 4 bases and J lost 7; bases outside the gene matches: 11. Germline V gives CDR1 MDHEN, CDR2 SYDVKM. CDR3 DNA: TGTGCCAGCAGTTCTCCCGGGACAGGGGGTCTCGGTGGCTACACCTTC. It codes for CASSSPGTGGLGGYTF.

The chain recombines TRBV2 with TRBJ1-1; D is undetermined. V shed 4 bases and J shed 2 bases, with 8 bases lying between them. There are 13 residues in the CDR3. Germline V gene data show CDR1 as SNHLY and CDR2 as FYNNEI. This CDR3 is CASSGEGNTEAFF. The DNA for the CDR3 is TGTGCCAGCAGTGGAGAGGGTAACACTGAAGCTTTCTTT.

The genes are TRBV6-5 and TRBJ2-3, with TRBD1 as a possible D gene (6 bases). CDR1 MNHEY and CDR2 SVGAGI come from the germline V gene. V lost 9 bases, J lost 5 bases, and 15 bases lay in between. The CDR3 is made up of 13 amino acids. This chain's CDR3 is CASSTRGKDTQYF. The CDR3 coding sequence is TGTGCCAGTTCGACAAGGGGGAAAGATACGCAGTATTTT.

The chain combines TRBV19 with TRBJ2-1, with a weak D call TRBD2 (5 bases). The germline V and J ends were trimmed by 3 bases and 0 bases, with 12 bases remaining between them. Per germline, CDR1 LNHDA and CDR2 SQIVND (reference sequence). The CDR3 length is 16 residues. The DNA for the CDR3 is TGTGCCAGTAGTATTGAAGCGGAAAGCTCCTACAATGAGCAGTTCTTC. Its protein is CASSIEAESSYNEQFF.

The chain employs TRBV27 and TRBJ1-2; no clear D. Trimming cost V 8 bases and J 4 bases, with 8 bases left between them. The CDR3 loop spans 11 amino acids. Germline V lookup: CDR1 MNHEY, CDR2 SMNVEV (reference sequence). The CDR3 coding sequence is TGTGCCAGCGCAGGTACCTATGGCTACACCTTC. Its translation: CASAGTYGYTF.

J is TRBJ1-1 and V is TRBV27, with D possibly being TRBD1 (6 bases). The CDR3 contains 14 residues. The germline V gene has CDR1 MNHEY and CDR2 SMNVEV (reference sequence). Trimming stripped 6 bases from V and 3 bases from J, with 14 bases between. The CDR3 here is CASRSLRGDTEAFF. CDR3 nucleotide sequence: TGTGCCAGCAGATCACTCAGGGGAGACACTGAAGCTTTCTTT.

The V gene is TRBV28, the J gene TRBJ2-7; weak D call: TRBD1 (6 bases). There are 11 residues in the CDR3. Germline V CDR1 and CDR2: MDHEN, SYDVKM. Trimming cost V 6 bases and J 5 bases, with 8 bases left between them. The CDR3: CASSPGDEQYF. The CDR3 DNA is TGTGCCAGCAGCCCAGGGGACGAGCAGTACTTC.